A selection of T cell receptor beta chains follows, all from one sample in a study of CD8 T cells in ankylosing spondylitis. TCRdb re-derived calls from the 5' RACE reads in MiXCR, one entry per CDR3 protein. The data contain about 240,000 distinct CDR3 sequences, around 8% of them singletons. The material sequenced was blood, either unsorted or a sorted T cell fraction (not recorded which). Receptor source: a female donor with ankylosing spondylitis or in good health (not recorded which). Each CDR3 is given with its conserved first and last residue. D genes are given only for firm matches. Where a row states a size, it is once, few, many or the class of an expanded clone; other rows omit it.

NA,TRBJ1-5,14,TRBV3-1,many,CASSQGWVGQPQHF,TGTGCCAGCAGCCAAGGATGGGTTGGTCAGCCCCAGCATTTT
NA,TRBJ2-6,14,TRBV5-1,NA,CASSFHPGTNVLTF,TGCGCCAGCAGCTTCCACCCTGGGACCAACGTCCTGACTTTC
NA,TRBJ1-4,10,TRBV10-3,many,CAIGNEKLFF,TGTGCCATCGGGAATGAAAAACTGTTTTTT
NA,TRBJ2-7,16,TRBV7-2,many,CASSFPREGDPYEQYF,TGTGCCAGCAGCTTCCCGCGCGAAGGGGATCCCTACGAGCAGTACTTC
NA,TRBJ2-5,14,TRBV6-2/TRBV6-3,many,CASSSGAGWKTQYF,TGTGCCAGCAGCTCCGGGGCAGGGTGGAAGACCCAGTACTTC
NA,TRBJ2-6,13,TRBV7-9,few,CASSSTGANVLTF,TGTGCCAGCAGCTCGACAGGGGCCAACGTCCTGACTTTC
NA,TRBJ2-3,14,TRBV30,NA,CAWRGLMATDTQYF,TGTGCCTGGAGAGGACTGATGGCTACAGATACGCAGTATTTT
NA,TRBJ2-7,16,TRBV25-1,many,CASSEYRAESSYEQYF,TGTGCCAGCAGTGAATATCGAGCGGAGAGCTCCTACGAGCAGTACTTC
NA,TRBJ2-1,14,TRBV27,many,CARRPLWSYNEQFF,TGTGCCAGACGCCCCTTGTGGTCCTACAATGAGCAGTTCTTC
TRBD1,TRBJ2-1,16,TRBV24-1,many,CATSDLGRDRGYEQFF,TGTGCCACCAGTGATTTAGGTCGGGACAGGGGCTATGAGCAGTTCTTC
TRBD2,TRBJ2-1,13,TRBV28,NA,CASGLAGHNEQFF,TGTGCCAGCGGACTAGCGGGGCACAATGAGCAGTTCTTC
NA,TRBJ1-2,15,TRBV7-2,many,CASSSDVGPGYGYTF,TGTGCCAGCAGCTCAGACGTGGGGCCAGGCTATGGCTACACCTTC
NA,TRBJ1-2,13,TRBV6-5,many,CASSYNRAYGYTF,TGTGCCAGCAGTTATAACAGGGCCTATGGCTACACCTTC
NA,TRBJ1-6,18,TRBV6-5,few,CASSYRAAPSSYNSPLHF,TGTGCCAGCAGTTACAGGGCAGCCCCGAGCTCCTATAATTCACCCCTCCACTTT
TRBD1,TRBJ1-5,15,TRBV28,many,CASSNDRVDNQPQHF,TGTGCCAGCAGCAATGACAGGGTGGACAATCAGCCCCAGCATTTT
TRBD2,TRBJ2-7,15,TRBV5-1,many,CASSLRGEDQHEQYF,TGCGCCAGCAGCTTGCGGGGGGAGGACCAGCACGAGCAGTACTTC
TRBD2,TRBJ2-7,15,TRBV4-2,many,CASSLEREDTGEQYF,TGTGCCAGCAGCCTGGAGCGGGAGGATACTGGGGAGCAGTACTTC
NA,TRBJ2-1,16,TRBV6-5,many,CASSYAGQPGFNEQFF,TGTGCCAGCAGTTACGCGGGACAGCCAGGCTTCAATGAGCAGTTCTTC
NA,TRBJ1-1,12,TRBV5-1,many,CASSLDGGGAFF,TGCGCCAGCAGCTTGGATGGCGGGGGAGCTTTCTTT
TRBD1,TRBJ2-1,14,TRBV5-1,few,CASSSQLRTGGQFF,TGCGCCAGCAGCTCGCAACTCCGTACAGGGGGGCAGTTCTTC
TRBD1,TRBJ2-2,16,TRBV9,many,CASSEGQGARTGELFF,TGTGCCAGCAGCGAGGGACAGGGGGCTCGGACCGGGGAGCTGTTTTTT
NA,TRBJ2-3,13,TRBV19,many,CANGGPRGDTQYF,TGTGCCAATGGAGGCCCCCGAGGGGATACGCAGTATTTT
NA,TRBJ1-2,13,TRBV7-9,many,CASSDRPLLGYTF,TGTGCCAGCAGCGATCGACCGCTCTTGGGCTACACCTTC
NA,TRBJ2-2,11,TRBV7-9,many,CASSLPGELFF,TGTGCCAGCAGTTTACCCGGGGAGCTGTTTTTT
NA,TRBJ2-7,13,TRBV10-2,many,CASRDREVSEQYF,TGCGCCAGCAGAGACAGGGAGGTTTCCGAGCAGTACTTC
TRBD1,TRBJ2-2,15,TRBV4-2,many,CASSQGRGHTGELFF,TGTGCCAGCAGCCAAGGCAGGGGGCACACCGGGGAGCTGTTTTTT